There are a few counts of the clone carrying this T cell receptor beta chain. Its specificity is not known. The TCR beta libraries were generated through quantitative 5'-RACE incorporating molecular barcodes. MiXCR, applied by TCRdb to the 5' RACE reads, yields one record per CDR3 protein. The sample shows 300,000 to 400,000 distinct CDR3 sequences, about 20% of them seen only once. This sample was taken from a study of CD8 T cells in ankylosing spondylitis. General study points: A motif in TCR beta, a set of eight highly homologous variants, appeared characteristic of ankylosing spondylitis blood. CD8+ by phenotype, disease-linked clones were relatively rare in peripheral blood. The study looked at matched synovial fluid samples from ankylosing spondylitis patients. Disease-linked clones were reported to be significantly enriched there.

The CDR3 contains 13 residues. Looked up from germline, CDR1 is SQVTM and CDR2 is ANQGSEA. Germline trimming cut 3 bases from V and 2 bases from J; bases unmatched to any gene: 1. Specimen: blood, either unsorted or a sorted T cell fraction (not recorded which). The chain recombines TRBV29-1 with TRBJ2-3; 8 bases map to TRBD2. This TCR came from a male donor with ankylosing spondylitis or in good health (not recorded which). Here the CDR3 DNA reads TGCAGCGTTGAGGGACTAGTCACAGATACGCAGTATTTT. This translates into CSVEGLVTDTQYF.